This is a list of T cell receptor beta chains from one sample in a study of cytomegalovirus exposure and HLA in healthy donors. Repertoires were generated with immunoSEQ multiplex PCR, while TCRdb's copy carries only in-frame clones and drops some. The sample includes about 110,000 clones, around three quarters of them seen just once. Sample: PBMCs. These receptors all come from a man aged 25-45 years in good health and CMV-seropositive. The CDR3 runs from the conserved cysteine through the conserved F or W. D genes are given only for firm matches. Clone size is shown for a subset of rows, as once, few, many or a class of expanded clone.

CDR3	DNA	V	J	size	D
CASSLQGAQPQHF	TGTGCCAGCAGCTTACAGGGAGCTCAGCCCCAGCATTTT	TRBV5-4	TRBJ1-5	-	-
CASSYTSSGTGYGYTF	TGTGCCAGCAGTTACACCAGCTCCGGGACAGGGTATGGCTACACCTTC	TRBV6-6	TRBJ1-2	few	TRBD1
CSVGRATEAFF	TGCAGCGTCGGGAGGGCTACTGAAGCTTTCTTT	TRBV29-1	TRBJ1-1	-	-
CASSQEQGYTEAFF	TGTGCCAGCAGCCAAGAGCAGGGGTACACTGAAGCTTTCTTT	TRBV4-2	TRBJ1-1	few	-
CASISAGGIGEQYF	TGTGCCAGCATATCGGCAGGGGGTATCGGTGAGCAGTACTTC	TRBV2	TRBJ2-5	-	TRBD1
CASSLVSRYSTVDGYPF	TGCGCCAGCAGCTTAGTTTCAAGGTACAGCACTGTAGATGGCTACCCCTTC	TRBV5-1	TRBJ1-2	-	-
CASRPRKSEDTEAFF	TGCGCCAGCAGGCCCCGCAAGAGCGAGGACACTGAAGCTTTCTTT	TRBV4-1	TRBJ1-1	few	-
CASSLRTGESNQPQHF	TGCGCCAGCAGCTTGCGGACAGGGGAAAGCAATCAGCCCCAGCATTTT	TRBV4-1	TRBJ1-5	few	TRBD1
CASSLALSTGVVF	TGTGCCAGCAGTCTCGCGCTATCTACGGGGGTGGTCTTC	TRBV6-5	TRBJ2-1	few	-
CASSSGGAKEETQYF	TGTGCCAGCTCTAGCGGGGGGGCGAAGGAGGAGACCCAGTACTTC	TRBV2	TRBJ2-5	-	TRBD2
CASRPTGATGEKLFF	TGTGCCAGCAGGCCCACAGGGGCAACCGGTGAAAAACTGTTTTTT	TRBV6-1	TRBJ1-4	-	TRBD1
CASSPSTDTQYF	TGCGCCAGCTCTCCTTCCACAGATACGCAGTATTTT	TRBV10-1	TRBJ2-3	once	-
CASTEYGGRKTQYF	TGTGCCAGCACCGAATACGGAGGGAGGAAGACCCAGTACTTC	TRBV2	TRBJ2-5	-	-
CASSGRQGLAKNIQYF	TGTGCCAGCAGTGGCCGACAGGGACTAGCCAAAAACATTCAGTACTTC	TRBV25-1	TRBJ2-4	-	-
CAISESRVEGYTF	TGTGCCATCAGTGAGTCCAGGGTTGAGGGCTACACCTTC	TRBV10-3	TRBJ1-2	-	-
CASSPFREGSQPQHF	TGTGCCAGCAGCCCCTTCAGGGAGGGCAGTCAGCCCCAGCATTTT	TRBV28	TRBJ1-5	-	-
CASTGGRGGETQYF	TGTGCCAGCACCGGCGGGCGGGGGGGAGAGACCCAGTACTTC	TRBV11-2	TRBJ2-5	few	TRBD2
CASSAPSANEQFF	TGTGCCAGCAGCGCACCGTCCGCGAATGAGCAGTTCTTC	TRBV5-5	TRBJ2-1	once	-
CATSTVATGQDSYEQYF	TGTGCCACCAGCACGGTGGCGACGGGACAGGACTCCTACGAGCAGTACTTC	TRBV15	TRBJ2-7	-	TRBD1
CASSFLRGGHNEQFF	TGTGCCAGCAGCTTCTTGCGGGGGGGCCACAATGAGCAGTTCTTC	TRBV11-1	TRBJ2-1	-	TRBD2
CASSQDRARGWTEAFF	TGCGCCAGCAGCCAAGATCGGGCCAGGGGGTGGACTGAAGCTTTCTTT	TRBV4-1	TRBJ1-1	-	TRBD1
CASSPKGTDRYGYTF	TGTGCCAGCAGCCCCAAGGGGACAGACCGTTATGGCTACACCTTC	TRBV9	TRBJ1-2	few	TRBD1
CASSPDSNQPQHF	TGTGCCAGCAGTCCAGATAGCAATCAGCCCCAGCATTTT	TRBV27	TRBJ1-5	-	-
CASSPTGGATNEKLFF	TGTGCCAGCAGCCCGACAGGGGGGGCAACTAATGAAAAACTGTTTTTT	TRBV7-9	TRBJ1-4	-	TRBD1
CASSLSALAVYEQYF	TGTGCCAGCAGTTTATCGGCTCTAGCGGTCTACGAGCAGTACTTC	TRBV27	TRBJ2-7	-	TRBD2
CASSPWDNYEQYF	TGCGCCAGCAGCCCATGGGACAACTACGAGCAGTACTTC	TRBV4-3	TRBJ2-7	-	-
CSVAVFTSDNEQFF	TGCAGCGTTGCTGTATTTACTAGCGACAATGAGCAGTTCTTC	TRBV29-1	TRBJ2-1	-	TRBD2
CASSPDRAIQPQHF	TGTGCCAGCAGCCCCGACAGGGCAATTCAGCCCCAGCATTTT	TRBV2	TRBJ1-5	-	TRBD1
CAWSPGTYQPQHF	TGTGCCTGGAGTCCGGGAACATATCAGCCCCAGCATTTT	TRBV30	TRBJ1-5	-	-
CASSLGGSPLHF	TGTGCCAGCAGTTTAGGAGGTTCACCCCTCCACTTT	TRBV27	TRBJ1-6	-	-
CASKGPSGSADTQYF	TGTGCCAGCAAGGGACCTAGCGGAAGCGCAGATACGCAGTATTTT	TRBV2	TRBJ2-3	-	TRBD2
CAWSVRSTLYGYTF	TGTGCCTGGAGTGTACGGAGTACTCTTTATGGCTACACCTTC	TRBV30	TRBJ1-2	-	-
CASLQGNYGYTF	TGTGCCAGTTTACAGGGGAACTATGGCTACACCTTC	TRBV7-9	TRBJ1-2	-	TRBD1
CATLFDRFDEQYF	TGTGCCACACTTTTTGACAGGTTCGATGAGCAGTACTTC	TRBV2	TRBJ2-7	-	-
CASSQDAQGNQPQHF	TGCGCCAGCAGCCAAGATGCCCAGGGCAATCAGCCCCAGCATTTT	TRBV4-3	TRBJ1-5	-	-
CASSLALEGASSPLHF	TGCGCCAGCAGCTTGGCCTTAGAGGGGGCTAGCTCACCCCTCCACTTT	TRBV5-1	TRBJ1-6	once	TRBD1
CASSLGQGDYEQYF	TGTGCCAGCAGCTTAGGACAGGGGGACTACGAGCAGTACTTC	TRBV7-6	TRBJ2-7	-	TRBD1